These 6 T cell receptor beta chains came from one sample sequenced in a study of cytomegalovirus exposure and HLA in healthy donors (dated by TCRdb to between 2016 and 2019). Libraries were made using the immunoSEQ multiplex PCR assay. For the multiplex PCR, a mixture combining 60 forward primers for TCR Vbeta segments and 13 reverse primers for TCR Jbeta segments was used. Held by TCRdb, this immuneACCESS table contains in-frame sequences only and omits some clones. Under half of the omission traces to an unresolved V gene where checked; the cause of the rest is unknown. In all, the sample holds about 180,000 clones, and 77% of those were seen once. The biggest ten clones account for about 1.5% of the sample. The sample comprised PBMCs. Receptor source: a man aged 18 to 35 in good health and CMV-seronegative.

The J gene is TRBJ2-5, the V gene TRBV15; TRBD2 might be the D (6 bases). The germline V gene has CDR1 LNHNV and CDR2 YYDKDF (reference sequence). V shed 0 bases and J shed 4 bases, with 9 bases lying between them. The CDR3 has 14 amino acids. Here the CDR3 DNA reads TGTGCCACCAGCAGAGATCGGAGGGTAGAGACCCAGTACTTC. Residues: CATSRDRRVETQYF.

The J gene is TRBJ2-7, the V gene TRBV6-5; 9 bases align to TRBD1. Germline-derived CDR1 and CDR2 are MNHEY and SVGAGI. V trimming: 5 bases; J trimming: 7 bases; junction bases outside the gene matches: 9. The CDR3 loop spans 14 amino acids. This CDR3 is CASSPGTGLGEQYF. CDR3 nucleotide sequence: TGTGCCAGCAGTCCGGGGACAGGGTTGGGGGAGCAGTACTTC.

The gene calls are TRBV5-1 and TRBJ1-6; TRBD1 agrees at 7 bases. CDR1 SGHRS and CDR2 YFSETQ come from the germline V gene. The CDR3 is 15 amino acids. V gave up 7 bases and J gave up 7 bases; unmatched junction bases: 11. CDR3 bases: TGCGCCAGCCGACCTCCCGGGACAGCAAATTCACCCCTCCACTTT. As protein: CASRPPGTANSPLHF. Full variable domain (remainder filled in from reference TRBV5-1 and TRBJ1-6): KAGVTQTPRYLIKTRGQQVTLSCSPISGHRSVSWYQQTPGQGLQFLFEYFSETQRNKGNFPGRFSGRQFSNSRSEMNVSTLELGDSALYLCASRPPGTANSPLHFGNGTRLTVT.

The chain combines TRBV5-1 with TRBJ1-2, with 7 bases fitting TRBD1. This CDR3 comprises 16 residues. Germline V CDR1 and CDR2: SGHRS, YFSETQ. V lost 1 base to trimming and J lost 7 bases; unmatched junction nucleotides: 13. CDR3 protein: CASSLSTGPLSGGYTF. CDR3 DNA: TGCGCCAGCAGCTTGTCGACAGGGCCCCTATCAGGTGGCTACACCTTC.

In nucleotides, the CDR3 is TGTGCCTGGAGTGTACTAGGGCCCTCTGGGGCCAACGTCCTGACTTTC. Translated: CAWSVLGPSGANVLTF. The rearrangement joins TRBV30 to TRBJ2-6; perhaps TRBD2 as D (5 bases). V gave up 0 bases and J gave up 0 bases, with 9 bases separating them. The CDR3 totals 16 residues. Germline CDR1 and CDR2: GTSNPN and SVGIG (reference sequence).

This chain connects TRBV27 to TRBJ2-7, with 7 bases that match TRBD2. The CDR3 is made up of 14 amino acids. Per germline, CDR1 MNHEY and CDR2 SMNVEV (reference sequence). V was clipped by 2 bases and J by 3 bases; unmatched bases: 4. CDR3 loop: CASSLMGGSYEQYF. DNA for the CDR3: TGTGCCAGCAGTTTAATGGGGGGGAGCTACGAGCAGTACTTC.